The 18 T cell receptor beta chains below were found in one sample sequenced in a study of blood T cell repertoires in COVID-19. Repertoires were generated with immunoSEQ multiplex PCR, while TCRdb's copy carries only in-frame clones and drops some. Here the sample spans some 220,000 clones, around four fifths being singletons. The material sequenced was peripheral blood. Receptors were obtained from a woman aged 55-69 years who had recovered from COVID-19.

The rearrangement links TRBV5-4 to TRBJ2-7, with 7 nucleotides matching TRBD2. The CDR3 covers 12 residues. The J segment lost 6 bases and the V segment lost 4 bases, leaving 4 bases of the junction unmatched. Germline assignment: CDR1 SGHNT and CDR2 YYREEE (reference sequence). In nucleotides, the CDR3 is TGTGCCAGCAGCCCCCCGGGGGGCGAGCAGTACTTC. Its protein is CASSPPGGEQYF.

This rearrangement joins TRBV6-5 to TRBJ1-4; 8 bases are a match to TRBD1. Losses at the gene ends were 5 bases for V and 7 bases for J; bases not matched to a gene: 9. The CDR3 runs to 15 residues. CDR1 MNHEY and CDR2 SVGAGI come from the germline V gene. The CDR3 spells CASSLILGQGEKLFF. CDR3 DNA sequence: TGTGCCAGCAGTCTGATCCTTGGACAGGGTGAAAAACTGTTTTTT.

The gene calls are TRBV29-1 and TRBJ2-5; 10 bases are a match to TRBD1. Trimming took 6 bases from V and 5 from J; bases not matched to a gene: 9. From germline, CDR1 is SQVTM and CDR2 ANQGSEA. CDR3 length: 14 amino acids. The CDR3: CSVGKTGGRETQYF. The CDR3 DNA is TGCAGCGTAGGAAAGACAGGGGGCAGGGAGACCCAGTACTTC.

Only a few counts were recorded for this clone. The chain joins TRBV19 to TRBJ2-7; 8 bases map to TRBD2. The CDR3 spans 14 residues. V shed 5 bases, J shed 2 bases, and the junction held 5 bases outside the gene matches. CDR1 is LNHDA, CDR2 SQIVND, per germline (reference sequence). CDR3 DNA: TGTGCCAGTAGTCCGAAGGGACTAGCCTACGAGCAGTACTTC. It is translated as CASSPKGLAYEQYF.

The rearrangement joins TRBV10-3 to TRBJ1-2; tentatively, D is TRBD1 (6 bases). Germline values: CDR1 ENHRY, CDR2 SYGVKD. The CDR3 contains 15 residues. V dropped 3 bases and J dropped 2 bases, with 13 bases sitting between them. CDR3 region: CAISDGGGRNYGYTF. In DNA form, the CDR3 reads TGTGCCATCAGTGATGGCGGGGGGCGAAACTATGGCTACACCTTC.

This clone was observed a few times. The V call is TRBV2, the J call TRBJ2-1; TRBD1 matches at 7 bases. Per the germline V gene, CDR1 is SNHLY and CDR2 is FYNNEI. The CDR3 runs to 14 residues. The V gene end was trimmed by 3 bases and the J gene end by 9 bases; junction bases not matched to a gene: 8. In DNA form, the CDR3 reads TGTGCCAGCAGTGATCTGGTAGGGGGCGTTGAGCAGTTCTTC. Translated: CASSDLVGGVEQFF. Using reference TRBV2 and TRBJ2-1 for the parts outside the CDR3, the full variable domain is EPEVTQTPSHQVTQMGQEVILRCVPISNHLYFYWYRQILGQKVEFLVSFYNNEISEKSEIFDDQFSVERPDGSNFTLKIRSTKLEDSAMYFCASSDLVGGVEQFFGPGTRLTVL.

This chain connects TRBV5-4 to TRBJ1-2, with a tentative D call TRBD1 (5 bases). Germline CDR1 reads SGHNT; CDR2 reads YYREEE (reference sequence). V was pared by 1 base and J by 2 bases, with 9 bases between. This CDR3 spans 14 amino acids. CDR3 DNA sequence: TGTGCCAGCAGCTTGTGGGGCGGAAACTATGGCTACACCTTC. Amino acids: CASSLWGGNYGYTF.

The chain links TRBV6-2 or TRBV6-3 to TRBJ1-5, with TRBD1 identical over 9 bases. Per the germline V gene, CDR1 is MNHEY and CDR2 is SVGEGT. The CDR3 length is 14 residues. V lost 4 bases, J lost 4 bases, and 2 bases stayed unmatched. In DNA form, the CDR3 reads TGTGCCAGCAGTTGGGACAGGGAAAATCAGCCCCAGCATTTT. It codes for CASSWDRENQPQHF.

A few counts support this clone. The V gene is TRBV4-3, the J gene TRBJ1-1; TRBD1 matches at 9 bases. The germline V gene encodes CDR1 LGHNA and CDR2 YSLEER. The CDR3 has 13 amino acids. V was clipped by 5 bases and J by 11 bases; unmatched bases: 9. The CDR3 region has the DNA TGCGCCAGCAGCTCCGCCGGGACAGGGAGGGCTTTCTTT. This gives the protein CASSSAGTGRAFF.

This chain links TRBV29-1 with TRBJ1-1; 10 positions agree with TRBD1. Germline lookup yields CDR1 SQVTM and CDR2 ANQGSEA. The J segment lost 3 bases and the V segment lost 6 bases, leaving 4 bases of the junction unmatched. The CDR3 runs to 13 residues. The CDR3 is CSVRTGGDTEAFF. CDR3 sequence (DNA): TGCAGCGTCAGGACAGGGGGGGACACTGAAGCTTTCTTT.

This clone was detected a few times. The CDR3 nucleotides are TGTGCCAGCACTACTACAGGGGCTAATAGCAATCAGCCCCAGCATTTT. Amino acids: CASTTTGANSNQPQHF. The chain uses TRBV4-2 and TRBJ1-5; 7 nucleotides match TRBD1. The CDR3 runs 16 residues. J lost 0 bases, V lost 7 bases, and 9 bases had no gene match. Germline CDR1 LGHNA, CDR2 YNFKEQ.

This chain links TRBV12-5 with TRBJ1-2, with 8 positions matching TRBD1. CDR1 is LGHNT, CDR2 FRNRAP, per germline. The CDR3 totals 15 residues. Unmatched junction bases numbered 16, after V lost 8 bases and J lost 8 bases. The CDR3 spells CASKTAGRGHGGYTF. The CDR3, as DNA: TGTGCTAGTAAAACTGCGGGCAGGGGGCATGGCGGCTACACCTTC.

This clone turned up a few times. The chain is built from TRBV4-2 and TRBJ2-7, with 10 positions matching TRBD2. This CDR3 is 19 amino acids long. The ends lost 0 bases at V and 6 bases at J; junction bases unmatched: 17. Germline V gene sequence: CDR1 LGHNA, CDR2 YNFKEQ. The DNA for the CDR3 is TGTGCCAGCAGCCAAGATGTGGGCCACAGCGGGGGGGCGGGTCTCGAGCAGTACTTC. This codes for CASSQDVGHSGGAGLEQYF.

The rearrangement joins TRBV27 to TRBJ2-2; possibly TRBD1 for D (5 bases). Germline V CDR1 and CDR2: MNHEY, SMNVEV (reference sequence). The V end was cut by 2 bases, the J end by 0 bases, with 13 bases between. The CDR3 has 17 residues. CDR3 sequence: CASSLLSQVANTGELFF. The CDR3 nucleotides are TGTGCCAGCAGTTTACTTTCACAGGTCGCGAACACCGGGGAGCTGTTTTTT.

The gene calls are TRBV27 and TRBJ2-2, with 7 positions matching TRBD1. V trimming: 5 bases; J trimming: 1 base; junction bases outside the gene matches: 7. The CDR3 extends over 16 amino acids. Germline V gene sequence: CDR1 MNHEY, CDR2 SMNVEV (reference sequence). The CDR3 is CASSLAGTVNTGELFF. The CDR3 region has the DNA TGTGCCAGCAGTCTCGCCGGGACAGTGAACACCGGGGAGCTGTTTTTT.

Concerning this clone itself: Germline is not matched at one junction end, which may reflect a read error. The V call is TRBV4-2, the J call TRBJ1-1; maybe TRBD1 (6 bases). The germline V gene has CDR1 LGHNA and CDR2 YNFKEQ. The CDR3 has 14 residues. The chain's CDR3 is CANSQDRGGPEAFF. The DNA for the CDR3 is TGTGCCAACAGCCAAGACCGAGGGGGACCTGAAGCTTTCTTT.

The chain couples TRBV27 to TRBJ1-1; no firm D call. The germline V and J ends were trimmed by 8 bases and 0 bases, with 16 bases remaining between them. The CDR3 consists of 15 residues. Germline lookup yields CDR1 MNHEY and CDR2 SMNVEV (reference sequence). CDR3: CASSDFRRMNTEAFF. CDR3 in DNA: TGTGCCAGCTCGGATTTCAGGCGTATGAACACTGAAGCTTTCTTT.

The chain has TRBV5-1 and TRBJ2-7; D possibly corresponds to TRBD1 (5 bases). Trimming removed 0 bases from V and 0 bases from J, with 7 bases in between. The CDR3 contains 14 residues. Germline values: CDR1 SGHRS, CDR2 YFSETQ. The CDR3 DNA sequence: TGCGCCAGCAGCTTGGGACAGTTCTCCTACGAGCAGTACTTC. Its translation is CASSLGQFSYEQYF.